This TCR beta chain emerged from a study of molecular identifiers for immune sequencing clone quantification (dated by TCRdb to the late 2010s). A note on the overall study: For a replicate experiment, RNA from about 21,000 or 97,000 naive CD8 T cells was divided into five aliquots, of which four were sequenced. This methods study benchmarked molecular-identifier clustering-based TCR repertoire sequencing (MIDCIRS) and TCR RNA copy counting, using CD8 T cells to do so. Study-wide conclusions, independent of this receptor: The sizes of highly expanded clones could end up underestimated when identical TCR molecules share a barcode. Modeling gave about 3.2 recovered TCR RNA copies per cell versus around 10 by digital PCR, implying around 30% capture efficiency. Clones above 20 RNA copies held over 98% of molecules in CMV-specific effector cells but under 1% in naive cells. Spiked-in Jurkat TCR RNA equal to a single cell's worth was reported to be detectable even within one million naive CD8 T cells. When barcode sub-clustering was not used, chimeric consensus sequences inflated TCR diversity, with chimeras reaching as high as 47%. The naive libraries included spiked-in Jurkat TCR RNA (around 10 copies' worth), and this RNA is not part of the donor repertoire.

This clonotype was detected ten times or more. Its recognized antigen is unknown. Base quality data are lacking; no much larger clone is found one base away. Libraries of naive CD8 T cells were generated from about 21,000 to 970,000 sorted cells, with 10%, 30% or 50% of the purified RNA used. On a BD FACSAria II, naive CD8 T cells were FACS-sorted as CD8+CD4-CCR7+CD45RA+ and collected into RLT Plus buffer. Detection sensitivity was tested by spiking Jurkat RNA equal to around 11 TCR copies' worth into samples containing roughly 19,000-1,000,000 naive CD8 T cells. CD8 T cells were enriched using RosetteSep CD8+ T Cell Enrichment Cocktail and Ficoll-Paque, and the enriched cells then underwent ACK red cell lysis. Measured from the cysteine to the phenylalanine, the CDR3 is 17 residues long. The only DNA kept is the CDR3, 51 bases in frame from the first base. Per the germline V gene (reference sequence), LNHDA is the CDR1 and SQIVND is the CDR2. The trim is 3 bases for V and 2 bases for J, with a gap of 18 bases between the germline ends.

Library preparation was by PCR. Sequencing took place on a NextSeq 500. Bulk TCR libraries were prepared as previously described, using TCR primers listed in Table S5. Total RNA was purified with the Qiagen AllPrep DNA/RNA kit. Before any analysis, reads coming from multiple sequencing runs of the same library were combined into one pool. The authors' analysis ran thus. Reads were retained only if an exact TCR constant sequence was present, and the retained reads were trimmed to 150 nt and grouped according to their 12-nt molecular barcodes. Reads within each barcode group were sub-clustered using a 15% Levenshtein threshold, and quality-weighted consensus sequences were constructed for each RNA molecule. Non-functional sequences were filtered out, along with any lower-count sequence sitting one edit away from another sequence. Based on fitting two negative binomial distributions, any barcode sub-cluster with under 20% of the maximum read count was discarded. TCRdb reprocessing: public reads trimmed at Q25 with fastp, clones called with MiXCR, in-frame beta chains kept. Each entry is one CDR3 protein sequence, shown with its most common DNA and genes. None of the V and J calls come from the authors' own analysis; TCRdb made them. The sample data list hundreds of thousands of distinct CDR3 sequences, and approximately 24% of these were observed just once. The ten top clones hold 0.7% to 0.95% of the sample.

The TCR originated in a human donor in good health. Some libraries in this study had Jurkat cell RNA spiked in. The sequenced material came from naive CD8+ T cells from blood, with Jurkat cell RNA spiked in. In the paper's terms, the cell subset or site label means: FACS-sorted CD8+CD4-CCR7+CD45RA+ naive T cells. Rearrangement joined TRBV19 to TRBJ2-3, and perhaps TRBD2 as D gene, on 6 matching bases. The nucleotide sequence reads TGTGCCAGTAGTATTTCGCGTGGGACTTCCTACACAGATACGCAGTATTTT. This translates into CASSISRGTSYTDTQYF.